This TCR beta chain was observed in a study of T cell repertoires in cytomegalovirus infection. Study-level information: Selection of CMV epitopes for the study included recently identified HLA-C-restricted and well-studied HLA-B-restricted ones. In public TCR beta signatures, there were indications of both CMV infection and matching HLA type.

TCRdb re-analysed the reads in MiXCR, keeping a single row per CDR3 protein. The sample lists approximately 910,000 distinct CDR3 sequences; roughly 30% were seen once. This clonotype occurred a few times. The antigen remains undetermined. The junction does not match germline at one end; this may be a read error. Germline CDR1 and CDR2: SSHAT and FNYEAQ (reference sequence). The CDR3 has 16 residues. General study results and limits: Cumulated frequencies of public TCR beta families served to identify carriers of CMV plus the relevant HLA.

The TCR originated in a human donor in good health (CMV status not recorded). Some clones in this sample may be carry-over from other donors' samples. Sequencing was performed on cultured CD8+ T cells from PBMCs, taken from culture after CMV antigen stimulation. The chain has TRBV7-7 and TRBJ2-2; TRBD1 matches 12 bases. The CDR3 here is CASSQGQGASTGELFF. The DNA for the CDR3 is TGTGCTAGCAGCCAGGGACAGGGGGCGAGCACCGGGGAGCTGTTTTTT.